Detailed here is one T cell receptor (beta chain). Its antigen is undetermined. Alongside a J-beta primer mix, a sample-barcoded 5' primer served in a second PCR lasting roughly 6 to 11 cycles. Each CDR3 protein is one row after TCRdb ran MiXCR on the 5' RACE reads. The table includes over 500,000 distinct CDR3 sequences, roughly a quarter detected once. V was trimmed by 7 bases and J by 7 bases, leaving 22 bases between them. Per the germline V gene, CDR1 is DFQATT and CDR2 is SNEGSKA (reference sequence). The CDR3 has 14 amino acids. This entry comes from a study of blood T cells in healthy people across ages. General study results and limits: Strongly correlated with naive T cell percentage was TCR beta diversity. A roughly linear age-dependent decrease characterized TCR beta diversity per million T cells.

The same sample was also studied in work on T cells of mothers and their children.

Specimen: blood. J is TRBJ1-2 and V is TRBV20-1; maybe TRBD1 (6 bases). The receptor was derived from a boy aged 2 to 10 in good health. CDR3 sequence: CSGGVRGGQIGYTF. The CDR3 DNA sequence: TGCAGTGGGGGTGTACGAGGGGGGCAAATTGGCTACACCTTC.